This T cell receptor beta chain was captured by sequencing in a study of cytomegalovirus exposure and HLA in healthy donors. V was trimmed by 5 bases and J by 1 base, leaving 8 bases between them. Per germline, CDR1 GTSNPN and CDR2 SVGIG (reference sequence). The CDR3 is made up of 12 amino acids. Primers included in the PCR were 60 Vbeta and 13 Jbeta primers. As originally analysed: Later, an analysis found about 80 million unique TCR beta chains, and approximately 10 million of these were shared. Repertoires were generated with immunoSEQ multiplex PCR, while TCRdb's copy carries only in-frame clones and drops some. V and J calls and clone size are given by that table; D and trimming were obtained from the DNA. The sample includes 140,000 or so clones, around 82% of them seen just once. This clone was seen a handful of times. The antigen remains undetermined. The study, taken as a whole, reports: There were several of the most significant clusters that appeared linked to common viral pathogens in a later analysis. Association of a missense DCLRE1C variant with TCR beta V- and J-gene trimming was reported in a later analysis. A likely sequencing artifact accounted for one observed cluster of highly shared sequence variants.

Specimen: PBMCs. The chain joins TRBV30 to TRBJ1-1; tentative D call: TRBD1 (6 bases). The TCR sequence derives from a woman aged 18-29 years in good health and CMV-seropositive. The CDR3 region has the DNA TGTGCCTGGGGACAGCCGAACACTGAAGCTTTCTTT. Its protein is CAWGQPNTEAFF.